Below are 6 T cell receptor beta chains sequenced from a single sample in a study of CDR3 diversity in severe acne. TCRdb reprocessed the PCR reads via MiXCR and lists one record per CDR3 protein. This table holds over 85,000 distinct CDR3 sequences, 51% found once. The specimen sequenced was blood. The receptors originated from a male donor with acne.

Comments on this clonotype: This may be a read error, as it is one base from a much larger clone. V and J are TRBV7-3 and TRBJ2-2, with TRBD1 matching over 10 bases. The germline V gene has CDR1 SGHTA and CDR2 FQGTGA. The CDR3 has 15 amino acids. Germline trimming cut 4 bases from V and 6 bases from J; bases unmatched to any gene: 5. CDR3 sequence reads: CASSSGQGSAGELFF. For the CDR3, the DNA is TGTGCCAGCAGCTCGGGACAGGGGTCCGCCGGGGAGCTGTTTTTT.

This clonotype was picked up one time. In this CDR3 the conserved last residue, phenylalanine or tryptophan, is missing, so a read error is likely. V and J are TRBV4-1 and TRBJ1-4; TRBD1 aligns across 7 bases. The junction had 8 bases not matched to a gene; V was cut back by 1 base and J by 6 bases. From germline, CDR1 is MGHRA and CDR2 YSYEKL. This CDR3 has 16 residues. DNA of the CDR3: TGCGCCAGCAGCCAAGCCGAACAGGGGCTGGATGAAAAACTGTTTCTT. It yields the protein CASSQAEQGLDEKLFL.

The gene calls are TRBV9 and TRBJ2-2; TRBD1 matches 11 bases. With 3 bases clipped from V and 5 bases from J, the junction kept 9 bases outside the gene matches. This CDR3 spans 17 amino acids. The germline V gene has CDR1 SGDLS and CDR2 YYNGEE. CDR3 sequence reads: CASSASGTGGETGELFF. CDR3 in DNA: TGTGCCAGCAGCGCTTCCGGGACAGGGGGAGAGACCGGGGAGCTGTTTTTT.

The chain recombines TRBV7-2 with TRBJ2-1, with 9 bases lining up with TRBD1. The germline V gene has CDR1 SGHTA and CDR2 FQGNSA. The CDR3 covers 14 residues. The ends lost 5 bases at V and 8 bases at J; junction bases unmatched: 7. The CDR3 region has the DNA TGTGCCAGCAGCGGAACCGGGACAGGGCATGAGCAGTTCTTC. It is translated as CASSGTGTGHEQFF.

The genes are TRBV6-1 and TRBJ2-7; 7 bases align to TRBD1. Germline CDR1 MNHNS, CDR2 SASEGT. V shed 6 bases and J 5 bases; nucleotides not matched to a gene: 7. This CDR3 region has 13 residues. The CDR3 sequence is CASRLTGYHEQYF. In nucleotides, the CDR3 is TGTGCCAGCAGATTGACAGGGTACCACGAGCAGTACTTC.

The gene calls are TRBV7-9 and TRBJ2-5, with unresolved D. Trimming cost V 6 bases and J 1 base, with 6 bases left between them. The CDR3 length is 12 residues. Germline V CDR1 and CDR2: SEHNR, FQNEAQ (reference sequence). This CDR3 is CASRDIQETQYF. The DNA for the CDR3 is TGTGCCAGCAGAGACATCCAAGAGACCCAGTACTTC.